Presented here are 12 T cell receptor beta chains from one specimen sequenced in a study of shared T cell receptors in the human thymus. Repertoires were generated with immunoSEQ multiplex PCR, while TCRdb's copy carries only in-frame clones and drops some. The sample has 500,000 to 550,000 clones, 70% to 80% seen once. A further study also used this sample, focusing on human thymus T cells.

Sequences were obtained from thymocytes. The receptors here all came from a boy younger than two with a congenital heart defect.

This clone has just a few counts. The V gene is TRBV4-3, the J gene TRBJ1-4; 7 nucleotides align to TRBD1. CDR1 and CDR2 from the germline V gene are LGHNA and YSLEER. This CDR3 is 17 amino acids long. V was clipped by 6 bases and J by 0 bases; unmatched bases: 10. The CDR3 loop is CASSPKTGIATNEKLFF. The CDR3 nucleotides are TGCGCCAGCAGTCCAAAGACAGGGATTGCAACTAATGAAAAACTGTTTTTT.

The V and J genes are TRBV4-3 and TRBJ2-5, with D perhaps TRBD1 (6 bases). This CDR3 comprises 13 residues. From germline, CDR1 is LGHNA and CDR2 YSLEER. The V end was cut by 1 base, the J end by 7 bases, with 10 bases between. CDR3 nucleotide sequence: TGCGCCAGCAGCCAAGGGTTGACAGGGACCCAGTACTTC. Translation: CASSQGLTGTQYF.

The CDR3 DNA reads as TGTGCCAGCAGTTTAGTAGCCCCGGGACTAGCGGGGGATTCCTACGAGCAGTACTTC. This gives the protein CASSLVAPGLAGDSYEQYF. The rearrangement links TRBV27 to TRBJ2-7, with TRBD2 matching 14 bases. Germline loops: CDR1 MNHEY, CDR2 SMNVEV (reference sequence). CDR3 size: 19 residues. The ends lost 2 bases at V and 1 base at J; junction bases unmatched: 10.

This sequence joins TRBV6-5 and TRBJ2-2; D is unresolved. The germline V gene has CDR1 MNHEY and CDR2 SVGAGI. The CDR3 loop spans 16 amino acids. The ends were cut back, 2 bases at V and 1 base at J, with 11 bases in the middle. CDR3 protein: CASSYRSIMNTGELFF. The CDR3 DNA is TGTGCCAGCAGTTACAGATCTATCATGAACACCGGGGAGCTGTTTTTT.

The chain recombines TRBV27 with TRBJ2-1; 9 bases align to TRBD2. The CDR3 sequence is 18 residues long. The germline V gene encodes CDR1 MNHEY and CDR2 SMNVEV (reference sequence). The V and J ends lost 10 bases and 9 bases, in that order; junction bases with no gene match: 25. In DNA form, the CDR3 reads TGTGCCATCGTCATAGTCCGGGACCCAGCGGGAGGATGTAGTGAGCAGTTCTTC. It is translated as CAIVIVRDPAGGCSEQFF.

The J gene is TRBJ2-3, the V gene TRBV4-3; 9 bases agree with TRBD1. Trimming took 1 base from V and 7 from J; bases not matched to a gene: 9. CDR1 and CDR2 (germline): LGHNA, YSLEER. The CDR3 covers 16 residues. DNA of the CDR3: TGCGCCAGCAGCCAAGGACCGACAGGGGGGTCTTATACGCAGTATTTT. Its protein is CASSQGPTGGSYTQYF.

The rearrangement uses TRBV29-1 and TRBJ2-1, with D possibly being TRBD1 (5 bases). The germline gives CDR1 SQVTM, CDR2 ANQGSEA. V shed 7 bases and J shed 7 bases, with 11 bases lying between them. The CDR3 has 11 amino acids. CDR3 nucleotide sequence: TGCAGCGGCGCCCAGGGAAATGAGCAGTTCTTC. Residues: CSGAQGNEQFF.

The genes are TRBV7-3 and TRBJ2-2; 8 positions agree with TRBD2. V lost 5 bases to trimming and J lost 2 bases; unmatched junction nucleotides: 10. Looked up from germline, CDR1 is SGHTA and CDR2 is FQGTGA. The CDR3 is made up of 17 amino acids. This CDR3 is CASSRLAGSINTGELFF. CDR3 sequence (DNA): TGTGCCAGCAGCCGGTTAGCGGGAAGCATCAACACCGGGGAGCTGTTTTTT.

This clone was detected only once. This chain uses TRBV7-9 with TRBJ2-3; 12 nucleotides agree with TRBD1. Germline CDR1 SEHNR, CDR2 FQNEAQ (reference sequence). The CDR3 runs to 18 residues. After removal of 2 bases from V and 6 bases from J, the junction contained 12 bases not matched to a gene. For the CDR3, the DNA is TGTGCCAGCAGCTTAACCCAAGGGACAGGGGGCAGGTCGGATACGCAGTATTTT. Translated: CASSLTQGTGGRSDTQYF.

The genes are TRBV5-1 and TRBJ2-3; TRBD1 matches at 9 bases. The CDR3 contains 16 residues. V shed 3 bases and J 3 bases; nucleotides not matched to a gene: 8. From germline, CDR1 is SGHRS and CDR2 YFSETQ. In DNA form, the CDR3 reads TGCGCCAGCAGCTGGGGACAGGGAAGGAGGACAGATACGCAGTATTTT. It translates to CASSWGQGRRTDTQYF.

This clone has just one count. The chain carries TRBV4-2 and TRBJ1-2; D is unresolved. Per germline, CDR1 LGHNA and CDR2 YNFKEQ. V was trimmed by 3 bases and J by 4 bases, leaving 9 bases between them. The CDR3 spans 13 residues. The CDR3 loop is CASSQRGLYGYTF. The CDR3 nucleotides are TGTGCCAGCAGCCAGCGCGGCCTCTATGGCTACACCTTC.

The V call is TRBV4-3, the J call TRBJ2-1; 13 positions match TRBD2. With V trimmed by 0 bases and J by 0 bases, 11 bases remained unmatched. CDR1 is LGHNA and CDR2 is YSLEER in the germline V gene. The CDR3 contains 21 residues. Written as DNA, the CDR3 is TGCGCCAGCAGCCAAGAAGGGTACGGGACTAGCGGGATCGGCTCCTACAATGAGCAGTTCTTC. Translation: CASSQEGYGTSGIGSYNEQFF.